This T cell receptor beta chain was sequenced for a study of T-cell reconstitution after alpha-beta-depleted transplantation in children. The authors prepared the TCRbeta library with unique molecular identifiers. TCRdb fed the PCR reads into MiXCR, producing one record per CDR3 protein. Of a few hundred thousand distinct CDR3 sequences in the sample, 25% to 30% were seen once. The CDR3 length is 14 residues. Germline-derived CDR1 and CDR2 are MNHEY and SVGAGI. Trimming took 0 bases from V and 4 from J, leaving 7 bases between them. This clonotype appeared a few times. Specimen: PBMCs, collected before TCRalphabeta/CD19-depleted stem cell transplant. The receptor was derived from a boy under two years old with Wiskott-Aldrich syndrome, due to receive a stem cell transplant. This rearrangement joins TRBV6-5 to TRBJ2-1; D gene ambiguous. The CDR3 DNA is TGTGCCAGCAGTTACTCAAGTATTTACAATGAGCAGTTCTTC. The encoded protein is CASSYSSIYNEQFF.